Shown below are 16 T cell receptor beta chains from a single sample sequenced in a study of blood T cell repertoires in COVID-19. The repertoire was sequenced with immunoSEQ multiplex PCR; TCRdb's copy has only in-frame clones and lacks some. The table lists approximately 250,000 clones, 83% of them singletons. The sample was peripheral blood. These receptors were collected from a human donor in a cohort sampled during active COVID-19.

The genes are TRBV5-1 and TRBJ2-7, with TRBD1 matching 10 bases. Germline V gives CDR1 SGHRS, CDR2 YFSETQ. The CDR3 sequence is 14 residues long. V lost 4 bases and J lost 4; bases outside the gene matches: 5. CDR3 amino acids: CASSQGQGRYEQYF. The CDR3 DNA sequence: TGCGCCAGCAGCCAGGGACAGGGGAGATACGAGCAGTACTTC.

V gene TRBV7-6 combines with J gene TRBJ2-1, with 7 bases identical to TRBD2. This CDR3 has 15 residues. CDR1 is SGHVS and CDR2 is FNYEAQ in the germline V gene. V shed 2 bases and J 5 bases; nucleotides not matched to a gene: 6. The CDR3 DNA sequence: TGTGCCAGCAGCTTAATGGGACTAAAAAACAATGAGCAGTTCTTC. It translates to CASSLMGLKNNEQFF.

The chain combines TRBV5-1 with TRBJ1-1; 7 bases are a match to TRBD1. Trimming took 0 bases from V and 4 from J; bases not matched to a gene: 3. Germline V gene sequence: CDR1 SGHRS, CDR2 YFSETQ. The CDR3 length is 14 residues. The CDR3 bases are TGCGCCAGCAGCTTGGAGACAGGGACCACTGAAGCTTTCTTT. Amino acid sequence: CASSLETGTTEAFF.

The V gene is TRBV24-1, the J gene TRBJ2-3; D not resolved. Germline assignment: CDR1 KGHDR and CDR2 SFDVKD. CDR3 size: 14 residues. Trimming removed 3 bases at V and 4 bases at J, with 10 bases between. The CDR3 here is CATSDPYGADTQYF. Here the CDR3 DNA reads TGTGCCACCAGTGATCCCTACGGTGCAGATACGCAGTATTTT.

This chain uses TRBV5-4 with TRBJ2-3, with 9 bases that match TRBD1. The CDR3 spans 15 residues. The V segment lost 4 bases and the J segment 0 bases; nucleotides outside the gene matches: 3. The germline V gene has CDR1 SGHNT and CDR2 YYREEE (reference sequence). As DNA, the CDR3 is TGTGCCAGCAGCCAGGGACAGGGAAGCACAGATACGCAGTATTTT. It encodes CASSQGQGSTDTQYF.

This chain joins TRBV6-6 and TRBJ2-1, with no clear D. CDR3 length equals 15 residues. Per the germline V gene, CDR1 is MNHNY and CDR2 is SVGAGI (reference sequence). Trimming cost V 7 bases and J 10 bases, with 23 bases left between them. CDR3 region: CASTPLDTSEQEQFF. The CDR3 region has the DNA TGTGCCAGCACTCCTCTAGATACGAGTGAGCAAGAGCAGTTCTTC.

The chain carries TRBV5-1 and TRBJ2-2; D may be TRBD1 (6 bases). V was pared by 4 bases and J by 5 bases, with 15 bases between. The germline CDR1 and CDR2 sequences are SGHRS and YFSETQ. CDR3 size: 15 residues. The CDR3: CASSLRDTRTGELFF. DNA of the CDR3: TGCGCCAGCAGCCTCCGGGACACCCGGACCGGGGAGCTGTTTTTT.

The V call is TRBV11-2, the J call TRBJ1-1, with 7 bases that match TRBD1. This CDR3 spans 16 amino acids. V was clipped by 3 bases and J by 3 bases; unmatched bases: 10. Germline CDR1 is SGHAT and CDR2 is FQNNGV. CDR3 in amino acids: CASSFHRDSLYTEAFF. CDR3 DNA sequence: TGTGCCAGCAGCTTCCACCGGGACAGCCTTTACACTGAAGCTTTCTTT.

The chain links TRBV20-1 to TRBJ2-5; perhaps TRBD1 as D (6 bases). V was shortened by 7 bases and J by 1 base, with 7 bases between the two germline ends. CDR3 length: 11 amino acids. Looked up from germline, CDR1 is DFQATT and CDR2 is SNEGSKA (reference sequence). The CDR3 nucleotides read TGCAGTGACAGGGTCCAAGAGACCCAGTACTTC. Its translation is CSDRVQETQYF.

The gene calls are TRBV11-3 and TRBJ2-5; TRBD1 is a possible D gene (6 bases). The V gene's germline CDR1 is SGHNT and CDR2 YENEEA. This CDR3 is built from 14 residues. V shed 7 bases and J shed 0 bases, with 12 bases lying between them. The CDR3, as DNA: TGTGCCAGCATCCTACAGGGAGACCAAGAGACCCAGTACTTC. Its translation: CASILQGDQETQYF.

This chain uses TRBV19 with TRBJ2-5, with TRBD2 as a possible D gene (5 bases). The germline gives CDR1 LNHDA, CDR2 SQIVND (reference sequence). V was cut by 1 base and J by 2 bases, with 11 bases left in between. This CDR3 region has 15 residues. CDR3 in amino acids: CASSIAAVGQETQYF. The CDR3 DNA sequence: TGTGCCAGTAGTATAGCAGCGGTAGGACAAGAGACCCAGTACTTC.

This chain connects TRBV6-1 to TRBJ1-3; TRBD1 matches at 7 bases. The CDR3 spans 18 residues. From germline, CDR1 is MNHNS and CDR2 SASEGT. J was trimmed by 4 bases and V by 4 bases; bases with no gene match: 16. The chain's CDR3 is CASSALVGSDRRGNTIYF. For the CDR3, the DNA is TGTGCCAGCAGTGCTTTGGTGGGGTCGGACAGGAGAGGAAACACCATATATTTT.

This clone has only one observation. The rearrangement links TRBV7-2 to TRBJ1-5; no clear D gene. V lost 2 bases, J lost 0 bases, and 20 bases lay in between. Germline V gene sequence: CDR1 SGHTA, CDR2 FQGNSA. This CDR3 region has 19 residues. CDR3 sequence (DNA): TGTGCCAGCAGCTTATTCCTTATCGCCCGCGTTGATAGCAATCAGCCCCAGCATTTT. Amino acid sequence: CASSLFLIARVDSNQPQHF.

In this sample, this clone turned up once. The CDR3 sequence: CASGDRVNSPLHF. CDR3 DNA sequence: TGTGCCAGCGGGGACAGGGTAAATTCACCCCTCCACTTT. The rearrangement links TRBV6-5 to TRBJ1-6, with 9 positions matching TRBD1. The CDR3 contains 13 residues. Germline CDR1 and CDR2: MNHEY and SVGAGI. V shed 8 bases and J 7 bases; nucleotides not matched to a gene: 3.

The table lists this clone with a few counts. The J gene is TRBJ1-5, the V gene TRBV7-2, with D unclear. V lost 6 bases and J lost 7, with 16 bases in between. Germline V gives CDR1 SGHTA, CDR2 FQGNSA. This CDR3 is 14 amino acids long. The DNA of the CDR3 is TGTGCCAGCAGTTCATACCAGGTTAACCAGCCCCAGCATTTT. The encoded protein is CASSSYQVNQPQHF.

V gene TRBV30 combines with J gene TRBJ1-2, with D perhaps matching TRBD1 (5 bases). The CDR3 totals 14 residues. The V end lost 2 bases, the J end lost 0 bases, and 10 bases lay between the germline ends. In germline, CDR1 is GTSNPN, CDR2 SVGIG (reference sequence). In DNA form, the CDR3 reads TGTGCCTGGAGTTGGCAGGGCACTAACTATGGCTACACCTTC. Its protein product is CAWSWQGTNYGYTF. The full variable domain, its missing parts supplied by reference TRBV30 and TRBJ1-2, is SQTIHQWPATLVQPVGSPLSLECTVEGTSNPNLYWYRQAAGRGLQLLFYSVGIGQISSEVPQNLSASRPQDRQFILSSKKLLLSDSGFYLCAWSWQGTNYGYTFGSGTRLTVV.